This T cell receptor (beta chain) was recovered during a study of T cells in Graves' hyperthyroidism and ophthalmopathy. Overall study findings and caveats: By a 13 V-J model, ophthalmopathy was set apart from stable hyperthyroidism.

Across 18 months, stable Graves' hyperthyroidism was marked by no progression to ophthalmopathy. Hyperthyroidism patients were newly diagnosed, had disease duration under 2 months, and were aged 18 to 65 years. Fresh peripheral blood, approximately 10 ml, was the source of the PBMCs. In the case of this clonotype: Its antigen is still unknown.

What was amplified from RNA transcripts were TCR beta CDR3 regions. The HTBI primer set served for first-round RT-PCR of the TCR CDR3. MiXCR was run by TCRdb on the multiplex PCR reads, yielding one entry per CDR3 protein. This table holds a few hundred thousand distinct CDR3 sequences, 15% found once. Trimming removed 6 bases from V and 6 bases from J; junction bases left unmatched: 5. Germline V gives CDR1 MNHNS, CDR2 SASEGT. CDR3 length: 13 amino acids. The sequenced sample was blood. The chain uses TRBV6-1 and TRBJ2-3; 8 bases match TRBD2. The clonotype comes from a woman aged 30 to 39 with Graves' hyperthyroidism. The chain's CDR3 is CASSPRLADTQYF. DNA of the CDR3: TGTGCCAGCAGCCCTAGACTAGCGGATACGCAGTATTTT.